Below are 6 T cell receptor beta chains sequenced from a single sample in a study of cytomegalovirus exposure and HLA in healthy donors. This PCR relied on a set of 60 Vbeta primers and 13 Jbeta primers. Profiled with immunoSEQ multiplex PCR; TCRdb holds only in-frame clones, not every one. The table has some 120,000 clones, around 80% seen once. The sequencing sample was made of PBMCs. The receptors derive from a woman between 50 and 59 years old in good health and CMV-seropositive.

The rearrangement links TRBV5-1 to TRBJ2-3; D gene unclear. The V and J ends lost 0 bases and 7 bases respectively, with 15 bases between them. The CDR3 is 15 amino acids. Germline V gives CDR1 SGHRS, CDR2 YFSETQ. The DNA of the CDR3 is TGCGCCAGCAGCTTGGAGACTCTTTCAGTGTATACGCAGTATTTT. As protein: CASSLETLSVYTQYF.

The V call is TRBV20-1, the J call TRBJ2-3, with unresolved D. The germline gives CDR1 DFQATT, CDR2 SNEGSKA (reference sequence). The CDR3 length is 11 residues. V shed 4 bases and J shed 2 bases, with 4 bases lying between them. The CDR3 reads CSAILTDTQYF. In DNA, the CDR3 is TGCAGTGCTATTCTCACAGATACGCAGTATTTT.

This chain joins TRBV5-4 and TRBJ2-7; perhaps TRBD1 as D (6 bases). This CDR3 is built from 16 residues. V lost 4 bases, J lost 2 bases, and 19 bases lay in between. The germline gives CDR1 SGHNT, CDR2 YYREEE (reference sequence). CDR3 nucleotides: TGTGCCAGCAGCCTGGACTTGGGGGCGTCCCCCTACGAGCAGTACTTC. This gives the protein CASSLDLGASPYEQYF.

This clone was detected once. CDR3 DNA: TGCACCAGCAGCCAAGCGACTAGTGTCCCCTACGAGCAGTACTTC. Its protein is CTSSQATSVPYEQYF. The chain has TRBV1 and TRBJ2-7; the listed D gene, TRBD2, was not tested against the DNA. TRBV1 is tagged as a pseudogene. This CDR3 contains 15 residues.

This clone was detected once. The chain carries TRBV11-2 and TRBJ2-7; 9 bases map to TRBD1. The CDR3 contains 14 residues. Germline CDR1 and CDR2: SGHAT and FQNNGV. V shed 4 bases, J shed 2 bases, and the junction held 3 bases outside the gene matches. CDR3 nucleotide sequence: TGTGCCAGCAGCTACAGGACAGGGGCCTACGAGCAGTACTTC. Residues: CASSYRTGAYEQYF.

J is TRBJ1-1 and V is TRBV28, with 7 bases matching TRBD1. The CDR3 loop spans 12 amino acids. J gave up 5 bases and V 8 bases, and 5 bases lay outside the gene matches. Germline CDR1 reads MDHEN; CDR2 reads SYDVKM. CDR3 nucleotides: TGTGCCAGCCTGAGGGGGCGGACTGAAGCTTTCTTT. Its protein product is CASLRGRTEAFF. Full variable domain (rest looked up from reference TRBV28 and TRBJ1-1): DVKVTQSSRYLVKRTGEKVFLECVQDMDHENMFWYRQDPGLGLRLIYFSYDVKMKEKGDIPEGYSVSREKKERFSLILESASTNQTSMYLCASLRGRTEAFFGQGTRLTVV.